This T cell receptor (beta chain) stems from a study of read filtering for tumor transcriptome and immune sequencing. The study, taken as a whole, reports: In IR-seq, single-read clonotypes were around 80% of clonotypes but around 4% of reads.

This clonotype was seen repeatedly, ten times or more. Its antigen is not known. This library used around 400 ng RNA and molecular barcoded adaptors spanning alpha/delta and beta/gamma chains. Via MiXCR, TCRdb re-called the reads, giving one row per CDR3 protein. The repertoire holds fewer than 35,000 distinct CDR3 sequences, with approximately 17% as singletons. This CDR3 comprises 13 residues. Trimming pared 7 bases from V and 2 bases from J, leaving 11 bases between. CDR1 is SEHNR and CDR2 is FQNEAQ in the germline V gene (reference sequence). The specimen was a population of CD138-negative cells sorted from bone marrow. The receptor was derived from a donor at least 40 years old with multiple myeloma. The V call is TRBV7-9, the J call TRBJ2-5; the D gene is possibly TRBD1 (6 bases). The CDR3 DNA is TGTGCCAGCACCAGAGGGACACAAGAGACCCAGTACTTC. This codes for CASTRGTQETQYF.